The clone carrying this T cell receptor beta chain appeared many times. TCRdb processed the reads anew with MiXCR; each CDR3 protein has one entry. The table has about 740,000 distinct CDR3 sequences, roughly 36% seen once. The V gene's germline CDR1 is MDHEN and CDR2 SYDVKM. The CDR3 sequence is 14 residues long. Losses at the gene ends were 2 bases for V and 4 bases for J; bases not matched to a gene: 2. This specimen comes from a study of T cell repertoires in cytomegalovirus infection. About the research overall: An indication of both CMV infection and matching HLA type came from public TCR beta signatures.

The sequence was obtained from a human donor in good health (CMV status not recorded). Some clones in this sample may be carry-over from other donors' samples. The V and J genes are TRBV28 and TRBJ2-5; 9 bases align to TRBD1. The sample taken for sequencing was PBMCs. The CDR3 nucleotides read TGTGCCAGCAGTTTAACAGGGGGCGCAGAGACCCAGTACTTC. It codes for CASSLTGGAETQYF.